This T cell receptor beta chain came from a study of cytomegalovirus exposure and HLA in healthy donors. This table comes from immunoSEQ multiplex PCR, and its TCRdb copy is limited to in-frame clones, with some not included. This sample carries fewer than 200,000 clones, around 86% of them seen once, and the ten largest clones take 7.2%. The table lists this clone with a count of one. J was trimmed by 7 bases and V by 3 bases; bases with no gene match: 10. CDR1 and CDR2 from the germline V gene are MGHRA and YSYEKL. CDR3 size: 16 residues. The sequence came from a man aged 25-40 years in good health and CMV-seropositive. The gene calls are TRBV4-1 and TRBJ2-1; the match to TRBD1 covers 9 bases. Specimen: PBMCs. The CDR3 loop is CASSHGTGGAGNEQFF. For the CDR3, the DNA is TGCGCCAGCAGCCATGGCACAGGGGGCGCGGGTAATGAGCAGTTCTTC.